These 20 T cell receptor beta chains were sequenced from one sample in a study of blood T cell repertoires in COVID-19. This table comes from immunoSEQ multiplex PCR, and its TCRdb copy is limited to in-frame clones, with some not included. The repertoire holds about 87,000 clones, with about 80% as singletons. The sample taken for sequencing was peripheral blood. These receptors all come from a woman aged 50 to 60 with acute or convalescent COVID-19.

The rearrangement joins TRBV5-5 to TRBJ1-5, with D possibly matching TRBD1 (5 bases). Germline V gene data show CDR1 as SGHKS and CDR2 as YYEKEE (reference sequence). This CDR3 comprises 15 residues. V was clipped by 0 bases and J by 2 bases, with 9 bases between them. The CDR3 protein is CASSLGGAGNQPQHF. The CDR3 bases are TGTGCCAGCAGCTTGGGGGGCGCCGGCAATCAGCCCCAGCATTTT.

The J gene is TRBJ1-2, the V gene TRBV7-2; maybe TRBD1 (6 bases). Germline V lookup: CDR1 SGHTA, CDR2 FQGNSA. With 2 bases removed from V and 4 bases from J, the gap between germline ends came to 14 bases. The CDR3 has 15 amino acids. CDR3: CASSLTGPTSYGYTF. The CDR3 region has the DNA TGTGCCAGCAGCTTAACAGGGCCAACGAGCTATGGCTACACCTTC.

This clone showed up just once. This sequence joins TRBV28 and TRBJ1-2; D is unclear. The CDR3 is 14 residues long. The germline gives CDR1 MDHEN, CDR2 SYDVKM. V lost 3 bases and J 0 bases, leaving 8 bases between the germline ends. This CDR3 reads CASSLQMANYGYTF. The CDR3 nucleotides are TGTGCCAGCAGTTTGCAGATGGCTAACTATGGCTACACCTTC.

The chain recombines TRBV2 with TRBJ2-5; TRBD2 aligns across 8 bases. CDR1 and CDR2 from the germline V gene are SNHLY and FYNNEI. The CDR3 covers 15 residues. The junction had 9 bases not matched to a gene; V was cut back by 6 bases and J by 3 bases. CDR3 coding DNA: TGTGCCAGCAGACCTCTGAGGCGGGGGGAAGAGACCCAGTACTTC. Protein product: CASRPLRRGEETQYF. Full variable domain (outside the CDR3, taken from reference TRBV2 and TRBJ2-5): EPEVTQTPSHQVTQMGQEVILRCVPISNHLYFYWYRQILGQKVEFLVSFYNNEISEKSEIFDDQFSVERPDGSNFTLKIRSTKLEDSAMYFCASRPLRRGEETQYFGPGTRLLVL.

This clone occurred a few times. The V and J genes are TRBV27 and TRBJ1-2, with a weak D call TRBD1 (5 bases). Trimming removed 5 bases from V and 0 bases from J, with 13 bases in between. Germline V gene data show CDR1 as MNHEY and CDR2 as SMNVEV (reference sequence). CDR3 length: 15 residues. CDR3 coding DNA: TGTGCCAGCAGTGAAGGGGCCCTAGCTAACTATGGCTACACCTTC. This encodes CASSEGALANYGYTF.

The CDR3 DNA sequence: TGTGCCAGCAGTACAACCGGGACACCTTTCCAAGAGACCCAGTACTTC. Amino acids: CASSTTGTPFQETQYF. The rearrangement links TRBV6-6 to TRBJ2-5, with D possibly matching TRBD1 (6 bases). The germline CDR1 and CDR2 sequences are MNHNY and SVGAGI (reference sequence). This CDR3 spans 16 amino acids. V gave up 5 bases and J gave up 1 base, with 17 bases separating them.

The chain carries TRBV7-2 and TRBJ1-1; D perhaps matches TRBD1 (6 bases). Trimming removed 5 bases at V and 8 bases at J, with 15 bases between. The germline V gene has CDR1 SGHTA and CDR2 FQGNSA. CDR3 length: 13 amino acids. The CDR3 DNA is TGTGCCAGCAGCGATCGGCCGCAGGGGGAAGCTTTCTTT. It is translated as CASSDRPQGEAFF. The whole variable domain, remainder taken from reference TRBV7-2 and TRBJ1-1, is GAGVSQSPSNKVTEKGKDVELRCDPISGHTALYWYRQSLGQGLEFLIYFQGNSAPDKSGLPSDRFSAERTGGSVSTLTIQRTQQEDSAVYLCASSDRPQGEAFFGQGTRLTVV.

The gene calls are TRBV5-6 and TRBJ1-6; 9 positions match TRBD1. This CDR3 has 16 residues. The V gene's germline CDR1 is SGHDT and CDR2 YYEEEE. Trimming cost V 4 bases and J 10 bases; bases outside gene matches: 12. CDR3 DNA: TGTGCCAGCAGCGGAGGTCGGGACAGGGCTGAATCACCCCTCCACTTT. Amino acids: CASSGGRDRAESPLHF.

The chain has TRBV27 and TRBJ2-7, with D perhaps TRBD1 (6 bases). The CDR3 sequence is 14 residues long. Germline CDR1 and CDR2: MNHEY and SMNVEV (reference sequence). The germline V and J ends were trimmed by 0 bases and 5 bases, with 11 bases remaining between them. CDR3 sequence (DNA): TGTGCCAGCAGTTTATCCAGGGGTTCCCACGAGCAGTACTTC. Its protein product is CASSLSRGSHEQYF.

The rearrangement joins TRBV12-3 or TRBV12-4 to TRBJ1-1; 9 bases are a match to TRBD1. The J segment lost 7 bases and the V segment lost 8 bases, leaving 8 bases of the junction unmatched. This CDR3 has 13 residues. The CDR3 spells CASGRLDRGEAFF. CDR3 bases: TGTGCCAGCGGCCGCCTGGACAGGGGTGAAGCTTTCTTT.

The chain links TRBV9 to TRBJ1-1; TRBD1 is a possible D gene (5 bases). CDR1 and CDR2 from the germline V gene are SGDLS and YYNGEE. The CDR3 runs to 16 residues. With 4 bases removed from V and 1 base from J, the gap between germline ends came to 17 bases. CDR3 residues: CASSPRVKGSNTEAFF. CDR3 DNA: TGTGCCAGCAGCCCCCGGGTGAAGGGGTCGAACACTGAAGCTTTCTTT.

In its sample, this clone was seen once. This chain uses TRBV10-3 with TRBJ2-1; a possible D gene is TRBD2 (5 bases). Trimming cost V 0 bases and J 7 bases, with 16 bases left between them. The CDR3 consists of 16 residues. In germline, CDR1 is ENHRY, CDR2 SYGVKD. As DNA, the CDR3 is TGTGCCATCAGTGAGTCGACTACACCCGGAGCGAATGAGCAGTTCTTC. It is translated as CAISESTTPGANEQFF.

V usage is TRBV12-5 and J usage is TRBJ2-7; no clear D gene. Germline CDR1 LGHNT, CDR2 FRNRAP. Between the trimmed V and J ends, which lost 6 bases and 0 bases, there was a span of 21 bases. The CDR3 length is 17 residues. The CDR3 DNA reads as TGTGCTAGTGGCCTAGACCCTTTCCGATGGAGCTCCTACGAGCAGTACTTC. Amino acid sequence: CASGLDPFRWSSYEQYF.

The chain is built from TRBV7-2 and TRBJ1-2; 7 bases are shared with TRBD1. The germline V gene has CDR1 SGHTA and CDR2 FQGNSA. This CDR3 has 13 amino acids. V dropped 1 base and J dropped 8; count of bases not matched to a gene: 4. Written as DNA, the CDR3 is TGTGCCAGCAGCTTAGATACAGGGGAAGGCTACACCTTC. Protein product: CASSLDTGEGYTF.

This sequence joins TRBV6-1 and TRBJ2-1; a possible D gene is TRBD1 (6 bases). CDR1 and CDR2 (germline): MNHNS, SASEGT. The CDR3 contains 14 residues. Between the trimmed V and J ends, which lost 3 bases and 7 bases, there was a span of 13 bases. CDR3 sequence: CASSEMRTVNEQFF. The CDR3 DNA follows: TGTGCCAGCAGTGAGATGAGGACAGTAAATGAGCAGTTCTTC.

V usage is TRBV5-5 and J usage is TRBJ1-1; TRBD1 is a possible D gene (5 bases). CDR1 SGHKS and CDR2 YYEKEE come from the germline V gene (reference sequence). The V and J ends lost 2 bases and 0 bases respectively, with 11 bases between them. The length of the CDR3 is 15 residues. The CDR3 DNA reads as TGTGCCAGCAGCTTTTGGGCAGGGCTGAACACTGAAGCTTTCTTT. Amino acid sequence: CASSFWAGLNTEAFF.

This clone has only a few counts. The genes are TRBV7-3 and TRBJ2-2, with 9 positions matching TRBD2. Germline V CDR1 and CDR2: SGHTA, FQGTGA. The CDR3 sequence is 16 residues long. J lost 5 bases, V lost 4 bases, and 8 bases had no gene match. In DNA, the CDR3 is TGTGCCAGCAGCTCAAGCGGGGGGCCGGGAACCGGGGAGCTGTTTTTT. Protein: CASSSSGGPGTGELFF.

V and J are TRBV28 and TRBJ1-2; TRBD1 matches at 9 bases. The CDR3 has 13 residues. Germline V gives CDR1 MDHEN, CDR2 SYDVKM. Trimming removed 3 bases from V and 8 bases from J; junction bases left unmatched: 4. In DNA, the CDR3 is TGTGCCAGCAGTTTCAGGACAGGGGACGGCTACACCTTC. As protein: CASSFRTGDGYTF.

V gene TRBV11-2 combines with J gene TRBJ1-1; 9 bases are a match to TRBD1. Trimming at V came to 5 bases and at J to 0 bases, leaving 7 bases not matched to a gene. This CDR3 comprises 16 residues. The germline CDR1 and CDR2 sequences are SGHAT and FQNNGV. CDR3 protein: CASSPTGQGMNTEAFF. Here the CDR3 DNA reads TGTGCCAGCAGCCCCACGGGACAGGGAATGAACACTGAAGCTTTCTTT.

This chain joins TRBV7-2 and TRBJ2-1; 9 nucleotides align to TRBD2. With 3 bases clipped from V and 2 bases from J, the junction kept 5 bases outside the gene matches. Germline values: CDR1 SGHTA, CDR2 FQGNSA. The CDR3 length is 16 residues. The CDR3 DNA reads as TGTGCCAGCAGCTTCCCCGGGACTAGCACCTACAATGAGCAGTTCTTC. Translation: CASSFPGTSTYNEQFF.